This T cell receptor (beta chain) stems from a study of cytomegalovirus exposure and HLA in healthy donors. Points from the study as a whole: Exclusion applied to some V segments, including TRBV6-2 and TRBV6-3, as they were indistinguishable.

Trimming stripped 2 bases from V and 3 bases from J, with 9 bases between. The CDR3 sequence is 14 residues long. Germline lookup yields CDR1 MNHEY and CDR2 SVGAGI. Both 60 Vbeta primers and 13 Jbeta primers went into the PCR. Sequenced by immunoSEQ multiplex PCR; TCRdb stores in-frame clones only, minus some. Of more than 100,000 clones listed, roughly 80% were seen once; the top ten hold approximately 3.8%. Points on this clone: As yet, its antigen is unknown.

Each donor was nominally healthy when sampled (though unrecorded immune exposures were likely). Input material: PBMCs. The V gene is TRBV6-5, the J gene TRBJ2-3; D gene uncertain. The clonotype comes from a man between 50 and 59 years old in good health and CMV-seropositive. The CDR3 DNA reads TGTGCCAGCAGTTACCGGCCGGGTACAGATACGCAGTATTTT. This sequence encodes CASSYRPGTDTQYF.